The clone carrying this T cell receptor (beta chain) was seen many times. TCRdb redid the calling of the 5' RACE reads with MiXCR, one entry per CDR3 protein. The sample shows more than 30,000 distinct CDR3 sequences, 13% of them seen only once. Time point given: technical triplicate 2. The data were taken from a study of neurological immune-mediated disorders. Sequencing input: CD4+ T cells from blood. This receptor was taken from a female donor with HTLV-1-associated myelopathy (HAM/TSP).

The CDR3 coding sequence is TGCGCCAGCAGCCCACTAGCGGGCCAACAAGAGACCCAGTACTTC. This gives the protein CASSPLAGQQETQYF. The chain combines TRBV5-1 with TRBJ2-5; 9 bases match TRBD2. With V trimmed by 4 bases and J by 2 bases, 6 bases remained unmatched. This CDR3 region has 15 residues. Germline loops: CDR1 SGHRS, CDR2 YFSETQ.